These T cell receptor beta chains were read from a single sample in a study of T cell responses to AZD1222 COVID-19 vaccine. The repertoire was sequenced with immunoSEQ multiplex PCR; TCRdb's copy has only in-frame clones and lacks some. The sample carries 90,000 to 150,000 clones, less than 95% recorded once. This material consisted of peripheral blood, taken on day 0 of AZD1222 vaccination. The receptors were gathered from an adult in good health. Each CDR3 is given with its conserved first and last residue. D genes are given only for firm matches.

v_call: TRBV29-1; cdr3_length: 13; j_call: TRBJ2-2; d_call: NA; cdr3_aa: CSVDPRNTGELFF
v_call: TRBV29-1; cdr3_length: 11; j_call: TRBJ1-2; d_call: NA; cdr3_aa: CSVGEYPGYTF
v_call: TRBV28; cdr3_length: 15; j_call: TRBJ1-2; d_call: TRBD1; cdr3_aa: CASSWDRGSSYGYTF
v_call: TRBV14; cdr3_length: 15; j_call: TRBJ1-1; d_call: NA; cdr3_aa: CASSQDGGLNTEAFF
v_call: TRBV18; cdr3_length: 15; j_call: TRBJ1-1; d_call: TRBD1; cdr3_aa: CASSEDRGPGTEAFF
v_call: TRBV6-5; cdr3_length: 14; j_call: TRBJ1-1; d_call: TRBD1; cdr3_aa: CASSHDRGNTEAFF
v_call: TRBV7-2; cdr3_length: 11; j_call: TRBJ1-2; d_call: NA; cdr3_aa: CASSLAKGYTF
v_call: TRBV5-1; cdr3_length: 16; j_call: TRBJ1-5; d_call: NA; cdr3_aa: CASSLGLAGGDQPQHF
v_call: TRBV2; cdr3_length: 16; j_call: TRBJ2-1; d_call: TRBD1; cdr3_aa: CASNSGTGGGYNEQFF
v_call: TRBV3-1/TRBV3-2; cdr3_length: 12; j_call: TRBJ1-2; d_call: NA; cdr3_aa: CASSQGDRSYTF
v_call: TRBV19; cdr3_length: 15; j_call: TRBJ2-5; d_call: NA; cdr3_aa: CASSMRGQGKETQYF
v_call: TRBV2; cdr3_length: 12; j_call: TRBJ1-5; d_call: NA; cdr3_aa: CASTNTDQPQHF
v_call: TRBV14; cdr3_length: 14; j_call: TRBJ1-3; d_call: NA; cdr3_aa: CASSQGLSGNTIYF
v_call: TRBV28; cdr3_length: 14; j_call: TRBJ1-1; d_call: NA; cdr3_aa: CASTPPRLHTEAFF
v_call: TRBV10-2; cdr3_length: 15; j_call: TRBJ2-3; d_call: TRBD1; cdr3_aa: CASSDPGQGLDTQYF
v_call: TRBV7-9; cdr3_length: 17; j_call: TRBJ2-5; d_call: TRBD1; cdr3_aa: CASSLKDRGRVVETQYF